This T cell receptor beta chain was sequenced in a study of chemoradiotherapy in HPV16-positive cancers. Study-level information: Candidate HPV-specific T-cell clones and common TCR motifs came from functional assays in two HPV16-positive patients. Study-wide findings and caveats: HPV-specific T cells were functionally defined from only a couple of HPV16-positive patients. HPV-responsive T-cell expansion during chemoradiotherapy was linked to improved recurrence-free survival in HPV16-positive patients. During treatment, candidate HPV-specific clones and E7-related motifs expanded in tumor.

Germline-derived CDR1 and CDR2 are LNHDA and SQIVND (reference sequence). The CDR3 runs to 15 residues. Trimming cost V 3 bases and J 9 bases; bases outside gene matches: 5. Profiled with immunoSEQ multiplex PCR; TCRdb holds only in-frame clones, not every one. Of some 70,000 clones in the sample, 88% are singletons; the top ten hold just over 4%. A word on this clone: What it binds is unknown.

The V and J genes are TRBV19 and TRBJ2-1, with 13 bases matching TRBD2. The sample here was blood, taken from a patient who underwent chemoradiotherapy. The sequence was collected from a human donor with HPV-associated anogenital cancer. The CDR3 DNA reads TGTGCCAGTAGTATTATAACTAGCGGGAGGGGTGAGCAGTTCTTC. Protein product: CASSIITSGRGEQFF.